The rows below give T cell receptor beta chains drawn from one sample of a study of cytotoxic CD8 clonotypes in ibrutinib-treated CLL. Assay: immunoSEQ multiplex PCR; the TCRdb copy retains only in-frame clones and omits some. The sample has around 150,000 clones; 80% are singletons. The sequences come from PBMCs, collected after 36 months of ibrutinib treatment. The source is a human donor with chronic lymphocytic leukemia. CDR3s include the opening cysteine and the closing phenylalanine or tryptophan. The order of the fields is V gene, D gene, clone size, CDR3 length, J gene, CDR3 DNA, CDR3 protein. A D gene is named only where the DNA matches it firmly. Size tells how often a clone was seen (once, few, many) or the class of an expanded clone, and some rows leave it out.

v_gene: TRBV28; d_gene: .; abundance: .; len: 17; j_gene: TRBJ2-3; CDR3nt: TGTGCCAGCAGTCCGTTCTATTGGGAGGGGGTTGCAGATACGCAGTATTTT; CDR3aa: CASSPFYWEGVADTQYF
v_gene: TRBV7-6; d_gene: .; abundance: .; len: 12; j_gene: TRBJ1-1; CDR3nt: TGTGCCAGCAGCGGACGGGACTCTAAAGCTTTCTTT; CDR3aa: CASSGRDSKAFF
v_gene: TRBV27; d_gene: .; abundance: few; len: 16; j_gene: TRBJ2-2; CDR3nt: TGTGCCAGCAGTTCTTTTGCAGGGATCGACACCGGGGAGCTGTTTTTT; CDR3aa: CASSSFAGIDTGELFF
v_gene: TRBV19; d_gene: .; abundance: .; len: 13; j_gene: TRBJ2-5; CDR3nt: TGTGCCAGTAGTATACAGTTCCAAGAGACCCAGTACTTC; CDR3aa: CASSIQFQETQYF
v_gene: TRBV18; d_gene: .; abundance: .; len: 14; j_gene: TRBJ1-2; CDR3nt: TGTGCCAGCTCACCCGAGGGGGATTCCTATGGCTACACCTTC; CDR3aa: CASSPEGDSYGYTF
v_gene: TRBV2; d_gene: .; abundance: .; len: 13; j_gene: TRBJ2-2; CDR3nt: TGTGCCAGCAGTCTTGGAGTCACCGGGGAGCTGTTTTTT; CDR3aa: CASSLGVTGELFF
v_gene: TRBV10-1; d_gene: .; abundance: .; len: 13; j_gene: TRBJ1-4; CDR3nt: TGCGCCAGCAGTGAGATGGAAGTCGGAAAACTGTTTTTT; CDR3aa: CASSEMEVGKLFF
v_gene: TRBV6-1; d_gene: .; abundance: .; len: 15; j_gene: TRBJ1-5; CDR3nt: TGTGCCAGCAGTGAAAGTGCAGGGTTTGGTCAGCCCCAGCATTTT; CDR3aa: CASSESAGFGQPQHF
v_gene: TRBV2; d_gene: TRBD1; abundance: .; len: 15; j_gene: TRBJ2-5; CDR3nt: TGTGCCAGCAGTACGCGGACAGGGGGCGAGGAGACCCAGTACTTC; CDR3aa: CASSTRTGGEETQYF
v_gene: TRBV14; d_gene: .; abundance: .; len: 16; j_gene: TRBJ1-2; CDR3nt: TGTGCCAGCAGACTATCCGGGACCGGAAGGTCAAATGGCTACACCTTC; CDR3aa: CASRLSGTGRSNGYTF
v_gene: TRBV5-1; d_gene: TRBD1; abundance: .; len: 14; j_gene: TRBJ2-3; CDR3nt: TGCGCCAGCAGCCTGAACAGGGGCGCAGATACGCAGTATTTT; CDR3aa: CASSLNRGADTQYF
v_gene: TRBV19; d_gene: TRBD2; abundance: .; len: 15; j_gene: TRBJ2-1; CDR3nt: TGTGCCAGCGCTCGTTTAGCGGGGATCTACAATGAGCAGTTCTTC; CDR3aa: CASARLAGIYNEQFF
v_gene: TRBV25-1; d_gene: TRBD1; abundance: many; len: 16; j_gene: TRBJ1-5; CDR3nt: TGTGCCAGCAGTGGAAACCGGGACAGGGGCAATCAGCCCCAGCATTTT; CDR3aa: CASSGNRDRGNQPQHF
v_gene: TRBV6-1; d_gene: .; abundance: once; len: 13; j_gene: TRBJ2-7; CDR3nt: TGTGCCAGCCGGGGAGCGGCAGCCTACGAGCAGTACTTC; CDR3aa: CASRGAAAYEQYF
v_gene: TRBV6-1; d_gene: TRBD1; abundance: .; len: 15; j_gene: TRBJ1-1; CDR3nt: TGTGCCAGCAGTGCCATTTTTGGGCAGGGGGCTCTAGCTTTCTTT; CDR3aa: CASSAIFGQGALAFF
v_gene: TRBV7-9; d_gene: TRBD1; abundance: .; len: 14; j_gene: TRBJ1-2; CDR3nt: TGTGCCAGCAGCCCACAAGGGACAGGGTATTCTCACACCTTC; CDR3aa: CASSPQGTGYSHTF
v_gene: TRBV4-1; d_gene: .; abundance: .; len: 18; j_gene: TRBJ1-4; CDR3nt: TGCGCCAGCAGCCAAGTTGGTAGGGCGGGGAGGGGTAATGAAAAACTGTTTTTT; CDR3aa: CASSQVGRAGRGNEKLFF
v_gene: TRBV5-4; d_gene: .; abundance: .; len: 15; j_gene: TRBJ2-2; CDR3nt: TGTGCCAGCAGCGGCCAACGGGAAGCCACCGGGGAGCTGTTTTTT; CDR3aa: CASSGQREATGELFF
v_gene: TRBV9; d_gene: TRBD1; abundance: .; len: 15; j_gene: TRBJ1-6; CDR3nt: TGTGCCAGCAGCCGGTTAGGGACAGGGAATTCACCCCTCCACTTT; CDR3aa: CASSRLGTGNSPLHF
v_gene: TRBV5-8; d_gene: TRBD1; abundance: .; len: 14; j_gene: TRBJ1-3; CDR3nt: TGTGCCAGCAGCCAGGGACAGGGGATGAACACCATATATTTT; CDR3aa: CASSQGQGMNTIYF
v_gene: TRBV27; d_gene: TRBD2; abundance: .; len: 17; j_gene: TRBJ2-5; CDR3nt: TGTGCCAGCAGTACTCAATTAGCGGGGGCAGGGAAAGAGACCCAGTACTTC; CDR3aa: CASSTQLAGAGKETQYF
v_gene: TRBV5-8; d_gene: .; abundance: .; len: 12; j_gene: TRBJ2-1; CDR3nt: TGTGCCAGCGCCAAATTCTACAATGAGCAGTTCTTC; CDR3aa: CASAKFYNEQFF
v_gene: TRBV7-3; d_gene: .; abundance: .; len: 15; j_gene: TRBJ2-7; CDR3nt: TGTGCCAGCAGCCAAAGTCGGACGACAGCCGACGAGCAGTACTTC; CDR3aa: CASSQSRTTADEQYF
v_gene: TRBV9; d_gene: .; abundance: .; len: 16; j_gene: TRBJ1-4; CDR3nt: TGTGCCAGCAGCGTAGGGGCCAATCCAACTAATGAAAAACTGTTTTTT; CDR3aa: CASSVGANPTNEKLFF
v_gene: TRBV2; d_gene: .; abundance: .; len: 13; j_gene: TRBJ1-1; CDR3nt: TGTGCCAGCAGTGAGGGGAAAGACGTCATAGCTTTCTTT; CDR3aa: CASSEGKDVIAFF
v_gene: TRBV25-1; d_gene: TRBD2; abundance: .; len: 15; j_gene: TRBJ2-7; CDR3nt: TGTGCCAGCAGTGGATTAGCGGGAGGGCCCTACGAGCAGTACTTC; CDR3aa: CASSGLAGGPYEQYF
v_gene: TRBV7-9; d_gene: TRBD2; abundance: .; len: 14; j_gene: TRBJ2-7; CDR3nt: TGTGCCAGCAGCCCCATAGCGGGAGTATACGAGCAGTACTTC; CDR3aa: CASSPIAGVYEQYF
v_gene: TRBV6-4; d_gene: .; abundance: .; len: 13; j_gene: TRBJ1-2; CDR3nt: TGTGCCAGCAGTGACGGGGAGGGGCATGGCTACACCTTC; CDR3aa: CASSDGEGHGYTF
v_gene: TRBV6-5; d_gene: .; abundance: .; len: 15; j_gene: TRBJ2-4; CDR3nt: TGTGCCAGCAGCCAACAGGGATTAGCCAAAAACATTCAGTACTTC; CDR3aa: CASSQQGLAKNIQYF
v_gene: TRBV15; d_gene: .; abundance: .; len: 16; j_gene: TRBJ1-2; CDR3nt: TGTGCCACCAGCAGTCCGGAGACCTACGTAGTATATGGCTACACCTTC; CDR3aa: CATSSPETYVVYGYTF
v_gene: TRBV11-2; d_gene: TRBD1; abundance: .; len: 14; j_gene: TRBJ1-1; CDR3nt: TGTGCCAGCAGCGACAGGGGGGTGAGGACTGAAGCTTTCTTT; CDR3aa: CASSDRGVRTEAFF
v_gene: TRBV6-5; d_gene: .; abundance: once; len: 15; j_gene: TRBJ1-2; CDR3nt: TGTGCCAGCAGTTACTCTACTTGGGACTTCTATGGCTACACCTTC; CDR3aa: CASSYSTWDFYGYTF
v_gene: TRBV18; d_gene: .; abundance: few; len: 15; j_gene: TRBJ1-4; CDR3nt: TGTGCCAGCTCAGCCGGGACGGCGAGCGGTGAAAAACTGTTTTTT; CDR3aa: CASSAGTASGEKLFF
v_gene: TRBV4-1; d_gene: TRBD2; abundance: .; len: 16; j_gene: TRBJ2-7; CDR3nt: TGCGCCAGCAGCCAGAGATCTAGCGGGAGAGGTTACGAGCAGTACTTC; CDR3aa: CASSQRSSGRGYEQYF
v_gene: TRBV18; d_gene: .; abundance: .; len: 15; j_gene: TRBJ2-7; CDR3nt: TGTGCCAGCTCACCAGCGGGCTTAGTACACTACGAGCAGTACTTC; CDR3aa: CASSPAGLVHYEQYF
v_gene: TRBV10-3; d_gene: TRBD2; abundance: few; len: 15; j_gene: TRBJ2-3; CDR3nt: TGTGCCATCAGTGGAATAGCGGGGGGCACAGATACGCAGTATTTT; CDR3aa: CAISGIAGGTDTQYF
v_gene: TRBV18; d_gene: TRBD2; abundance: .; len: 16; j_gene: TRBJ2-3; CDR3nt: TGTGCCAGCTCACGGATTCCGCGGGAGGGCCTGGATACGCAGTATTTT; CDR3aa: CASSRIPREGLDTQYF
v_gene: TRBV5-1; d_gene: .; abundance: .; len: 13; j_gene: TRBJ2-2; CDR3nt: TGCGCCAGCAGACTCCTAGACACCGGGGAGCTGTTTTTT; CDR3aa: CASRLLDTGELFF
v_gene: TRBV29-1; d_gene: .; abundance: .; len: 12; j_gene: TRBJ1-2; CDR3nt: TGCAGCGTTTACGGCAGCCACTATGGCTACACCTTC; CDR3aa: CSVYGSHYGYTF
v_gene: TRBV9; d_gene: .; abundance: .; len: 14; j_gene: TRBJ2-3; CDR3nt: TGTGCCAGCAGCCCCAGGGACTTCCCTGAGACGCAGTATTTT; CDR3aa: CASSPRDFPETQYF
v_gene: TRBV5-1; d_gene: .; abundance: .; len: 14; j_gene: TRBJ1-3; CDR3nt: TGCGCCAGCAGCTCGCGGCAGGGTCGGGACACCATATATTTT; CDR3aa: CASSSRQGRDTIYF